One and the same sample provided the 3 T cell receptor beta chains below, sequenced in a study of blood T cell repertoires in COVID-19. Profiled with immunoSEQ multiplex PCR; TCRdb holds only in-frame clones, not every one. The sample shows about 200,000 clones, just over 85% of them seen only once. The sequenced sample was PBMCs or T cells enriched from blood (not recorded which). These receptors originate from a woman aged 40 to 55 with acute COVID-19.

The chain couples TRBV19 to TRBJ2-3, with a weak D call TRBD2 (7 bases). This CDR3 is 16 amino acids long. V was pared by 5 bases and J by 1 base, with 16 bases between. Germline loops: CDR1 LNHDA, CDR2 SQIVND (reference sequence). CDR3 coding DNA: TGTGCCAGTAGTTTGTGGGGGGGGGCTGGCACAGATACGCAGTATTTT. It encodes CASSLWGGAGTDTQYF. Using reference TRBV19 and TRBJ2-3 for the parts outside the CDR3, the full variable domain is DGGITQSPKYLFRKEGQNVTLSCEQNLNHDAMYWYRQDPGQGLRLIYYSQIVNDFQKGDIAEGYSVSREKKESFPLTVTSAQKNPTAFYLCASSLWGGAGTDTQYFGPGTRLTVL.

This rearrangement joins TRBV7-8 to TRBJ2-7; 11 nucleotides agree with TRBD2. V lost 5 bases to trimming and J lost 2 bases; unmatched junction nucleotides: 5. The CDR3 contains 15 residues. Germline values: CDR1 SGHVS, CDR2 FQNEAQ. The CDR3 sequence is CASSLGTSGPYEQYF. The CDR3 DNA sequence: TGTGCCAGCAGCCTCGGGACTAGCGGACCCTACGAGCAGTACTTC.

The rearrangement joins TRBV19 to TRBJ2-1; 8 bases map to TRBD1. V was pared by 6 bases and J by 3 bases, with 10 bases of the junction left unmatched. CDR3 length: 16 amino acids. Germline loops: CDR1 LNHDA, CDR2 SQIVND (reference sequence). CDR3 sequence (DNA): TGTGCCAGTAGCCCGGGCACAGGGGGAGACTACAATGAGCAGTTCTTC. This codes for CASSPGTGGDYNEQFF.